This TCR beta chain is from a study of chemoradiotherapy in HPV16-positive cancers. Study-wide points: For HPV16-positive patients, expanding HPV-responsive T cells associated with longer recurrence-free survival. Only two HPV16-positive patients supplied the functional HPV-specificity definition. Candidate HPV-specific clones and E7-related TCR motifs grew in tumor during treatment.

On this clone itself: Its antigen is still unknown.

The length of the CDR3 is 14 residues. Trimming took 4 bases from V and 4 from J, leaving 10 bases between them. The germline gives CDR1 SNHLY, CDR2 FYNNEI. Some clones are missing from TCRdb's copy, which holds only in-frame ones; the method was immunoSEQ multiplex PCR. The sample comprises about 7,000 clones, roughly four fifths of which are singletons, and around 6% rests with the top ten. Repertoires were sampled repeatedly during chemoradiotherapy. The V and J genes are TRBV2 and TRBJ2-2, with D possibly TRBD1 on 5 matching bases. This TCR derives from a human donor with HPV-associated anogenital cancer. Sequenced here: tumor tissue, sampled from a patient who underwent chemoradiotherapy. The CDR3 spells CASSVQGSTGELFF. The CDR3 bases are TGTGCCAGCAGTGTTCAGGGAAGCACCGGGGAGCTGTTTTTT. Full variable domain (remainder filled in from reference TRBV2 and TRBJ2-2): EPEVTQTPSHQVTQMGQEVILRCVPISNHLYFYWYRQILGQKVEFLVSFYNNEISEKSEIFDDQFSVERPDGSNFTLKIRSTKLEDSAMYFCASSVQGSTGELFFGEGSRLTVL.